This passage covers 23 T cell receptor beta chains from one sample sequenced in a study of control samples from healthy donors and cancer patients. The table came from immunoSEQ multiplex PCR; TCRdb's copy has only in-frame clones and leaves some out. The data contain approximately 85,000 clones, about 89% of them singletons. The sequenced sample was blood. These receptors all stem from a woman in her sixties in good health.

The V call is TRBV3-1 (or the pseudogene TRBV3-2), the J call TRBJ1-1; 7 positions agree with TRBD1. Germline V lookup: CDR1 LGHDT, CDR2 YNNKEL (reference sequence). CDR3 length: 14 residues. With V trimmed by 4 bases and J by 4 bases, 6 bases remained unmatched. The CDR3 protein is CASSLRAGGTEAFF. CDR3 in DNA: TGTGCCAGCAGCCTAAGGGCAGGGGGCACTGAAGCTTTCTTT.

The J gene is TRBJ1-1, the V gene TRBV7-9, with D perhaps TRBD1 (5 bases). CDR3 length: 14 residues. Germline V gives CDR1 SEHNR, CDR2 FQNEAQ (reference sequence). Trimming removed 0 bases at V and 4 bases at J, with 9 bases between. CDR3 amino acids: CASSLAPQGTEAFF. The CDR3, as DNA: TGTGCCAGCAGCTTAGCGCCCCAGGGCACTGAAGCTTTCTTT.

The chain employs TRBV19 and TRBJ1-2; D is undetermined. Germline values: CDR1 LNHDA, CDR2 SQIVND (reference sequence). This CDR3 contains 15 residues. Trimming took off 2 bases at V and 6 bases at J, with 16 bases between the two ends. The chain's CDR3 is CASSITLQDTDGYTF. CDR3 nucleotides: TGTGCCAGTAGTATAACACTCCAAGATACGGATGGCTACACCTTC.

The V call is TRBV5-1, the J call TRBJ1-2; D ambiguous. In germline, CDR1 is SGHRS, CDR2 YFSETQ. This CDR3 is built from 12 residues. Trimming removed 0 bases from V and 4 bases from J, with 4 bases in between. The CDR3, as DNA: TGCGCCAGCAGCTTGGACGCCTATGGCTACACCTTC. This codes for CASSLDAYGYTF.

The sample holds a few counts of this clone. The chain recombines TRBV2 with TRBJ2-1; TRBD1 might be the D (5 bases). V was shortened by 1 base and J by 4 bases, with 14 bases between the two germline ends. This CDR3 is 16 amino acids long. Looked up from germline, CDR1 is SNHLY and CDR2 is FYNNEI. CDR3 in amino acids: CASSEETAGLYNEQFF. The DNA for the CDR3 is TGTGCCAGCAGTGAAGAGACAGCCGGCCTTTACAATGAGCAGTTCTTC.

CDR3 region: CASSLEGGETQYF. DNA of the CDR3: TGTGCCAGCAGCCTGGAGGGCGGGGAGACCCAGTACTTC. The chain uses TRBV2 and TRBJ2-5; possibly TRBD2 for D (6 bases). V lost 6 bases and J lost 5, with 13 bases in between. Germline lookup yields CDR1 SNHLY and CDR2 FYNNEI. The CDR3 consists of 13 residues.

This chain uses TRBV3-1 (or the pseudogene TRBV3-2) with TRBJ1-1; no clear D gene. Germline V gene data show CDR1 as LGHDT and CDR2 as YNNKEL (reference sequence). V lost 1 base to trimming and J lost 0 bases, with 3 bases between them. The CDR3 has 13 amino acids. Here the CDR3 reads CASSQVVNTEAFF. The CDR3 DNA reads TGTGCCAGCAGCCAAGTGGTGAACACTGAAGCTTTCTTT.

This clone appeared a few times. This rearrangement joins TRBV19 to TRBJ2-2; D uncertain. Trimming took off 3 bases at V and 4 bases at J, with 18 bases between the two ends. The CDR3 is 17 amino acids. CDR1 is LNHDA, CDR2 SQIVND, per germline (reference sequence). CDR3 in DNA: TGTGCCAGTAGTATCGGGCCTATTAGGCGTGGCACCGGGGAGCTGTTTTTT. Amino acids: CASSIGPIRRGTGELFF.

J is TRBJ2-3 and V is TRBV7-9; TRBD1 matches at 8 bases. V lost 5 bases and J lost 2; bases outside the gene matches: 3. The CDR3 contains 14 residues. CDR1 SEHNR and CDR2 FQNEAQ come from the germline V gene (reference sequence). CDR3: CASSLDRATDTQYF. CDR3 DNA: TGTGCCAGCAGCCTGGACAGGGCCACAGATACGCAGTATTTT. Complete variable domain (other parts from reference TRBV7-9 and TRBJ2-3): DTGVSQNPRHKITKRGQNVTFRCDPISEHNRLYWYRQTLGQGPEFLTYFQNEAQLEKSRLLSDRFSAERPKGSFSTLEIQRTEQGDSAMYLCASSLDRATDTQYFGPGTRLTVL.

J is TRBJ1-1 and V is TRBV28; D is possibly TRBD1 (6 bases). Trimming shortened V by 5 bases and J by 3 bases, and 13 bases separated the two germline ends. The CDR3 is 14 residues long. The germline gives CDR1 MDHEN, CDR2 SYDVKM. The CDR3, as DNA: TGTGCCAGCAGTACAGGGACGAGTGACACTGAAGCTTTCTTT. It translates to CASSTGTSDTEAFF.

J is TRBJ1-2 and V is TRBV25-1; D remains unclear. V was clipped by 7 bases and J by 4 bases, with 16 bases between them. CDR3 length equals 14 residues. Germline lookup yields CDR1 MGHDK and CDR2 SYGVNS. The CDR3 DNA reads TGTGCCAGCATCCGACCGAGGACCGGCTATGGCTACACCTTC. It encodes CASIRPRTGYGYTF.

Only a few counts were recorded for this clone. The CDR3 is CASSFGAFGDYGYTF. CDR3 nucleotides: TGCGCCAGCAGCTTTGGGGCATTCGGGGACTATGGCTACACCTTC. The chain recombines TRBV5-1 with TRBJ1-2, with D maybe TRBD1 (5 bases). The CDR3 extends over 15 amino acids. Germline V gene sequence: CDR1 SGHRS, CDR2 YFSETQ. V was cut by 2 bases and J by 3 bases, with 14 bases left in between.

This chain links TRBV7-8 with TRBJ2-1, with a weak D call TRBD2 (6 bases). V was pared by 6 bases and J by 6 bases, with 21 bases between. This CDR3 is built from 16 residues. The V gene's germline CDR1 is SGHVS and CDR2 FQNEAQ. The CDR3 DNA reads TGTGCCAGCAGGAGCTTGGGGGGTCACTCTCCCAATGAGCAGTTCTTC. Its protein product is CASRSLGGHSPNEQFF.

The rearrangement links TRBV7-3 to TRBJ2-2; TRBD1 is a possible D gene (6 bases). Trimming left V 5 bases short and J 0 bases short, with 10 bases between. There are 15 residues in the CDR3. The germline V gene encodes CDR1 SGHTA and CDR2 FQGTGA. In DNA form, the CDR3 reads TGTGCCAGCAGCCGCGGACAGCCGAACACCGGGGAGCTGTTTTTT. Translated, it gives CASSRGQPNTGELFF.

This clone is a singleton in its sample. In DNA form, the CDR3 reads TGTGCCAGCAAACTCAGGGAAGTCACCGGGGAGCTGTTTTTT. Translation gives CASKLREVTGELFF. The chain uses TRBV28 and TRBJ2-2; maybe TRBD1 (5 bases). Trimming stripped 7 bases from V and 4 bases from J, with 13 bases between. This CDR3 contains 14 residues. CDR1 is MDHEN and CDR2 is SYDVKM in the germline V gene. The full variable domain, completed using reference TRBV28 and TRBJ2-2, is DVKVTQSSRYLVKRTGEKVFLECVQDMDHENMFWYRQDPGLGLRLIYFSYDVKMKEKGDIPEGYSVSREKKERFSLILESASTNQTSMYLCASKLREVTGELFFGEGSRLTVL.

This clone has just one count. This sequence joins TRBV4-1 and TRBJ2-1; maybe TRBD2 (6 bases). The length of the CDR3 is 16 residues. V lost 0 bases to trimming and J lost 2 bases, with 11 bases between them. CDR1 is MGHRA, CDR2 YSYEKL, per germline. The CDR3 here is CASSQDLTGAYNEQFF. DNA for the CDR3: TGCGCCAGCAGCCAAGACTTGACGGGGGCCTACAATGAGCAGTTCTTC.

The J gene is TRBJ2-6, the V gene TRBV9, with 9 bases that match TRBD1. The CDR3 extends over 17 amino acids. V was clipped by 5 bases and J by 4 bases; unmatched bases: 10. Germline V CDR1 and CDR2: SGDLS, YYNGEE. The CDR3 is CASSESRDRAGANVLTF. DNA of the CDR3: TGTGCCAGCAGTGAGTCCCGGGACAGGGCCGGGGCCAACGTCCTGACTTTC.

The CDR3 here is CASSLGTGGSSQPQHF. In DNA, the CDR3 is TGTGCCAGCAGCTTAGGAACAGGGGGTTCTAGTCAGCCCCAGCATTTT. The V and J genes are TRBV7-9 and TRBJ1-5; 8 bases map to TRBD1. CDR3 length: 16 amino acids. J was trimmed by 6 bases and V by 1 base; bases with no gene match: 8. CDR1 is SEHNR, CDR2 FQNEAQ, per germline (reference sequence).

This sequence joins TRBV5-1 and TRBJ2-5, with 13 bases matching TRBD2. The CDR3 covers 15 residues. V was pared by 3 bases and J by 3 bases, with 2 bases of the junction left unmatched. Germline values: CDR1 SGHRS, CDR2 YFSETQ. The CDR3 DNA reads TGCGCCAGCAGCTCCGGGACTAGCGGGGAAGAGACCCAGTACTTC. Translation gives CASSSGTSGEETQYF.

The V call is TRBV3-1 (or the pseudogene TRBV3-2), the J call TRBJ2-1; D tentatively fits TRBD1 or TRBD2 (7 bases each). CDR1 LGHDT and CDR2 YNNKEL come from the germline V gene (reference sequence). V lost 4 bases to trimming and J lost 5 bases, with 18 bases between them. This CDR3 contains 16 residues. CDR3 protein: CASSRRGLAVNNEQFF. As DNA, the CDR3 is TGTGCCAGCAGCCGGAGGGGGCTAGCGGTAAACAATGAGCAGTTCTTC.

The CDR3 DNA sequence: TGTGCCATCAGTGGACGGGGGCAGACTTCCGAGCAGTACTTC. Its protein is CAISGRGQTSEQYF. The chain joins TRBV10-3 to TRBJ2-7; D tentatively reads TRBD1 or TRBD2 (6 bases each). V lost 4 bases, J lost 6 bases, and 16 bases lay in between. CDR3 length: 14 amino acids. Germline V gives CDR1 ENHRY, CDR2 SYGVKD.

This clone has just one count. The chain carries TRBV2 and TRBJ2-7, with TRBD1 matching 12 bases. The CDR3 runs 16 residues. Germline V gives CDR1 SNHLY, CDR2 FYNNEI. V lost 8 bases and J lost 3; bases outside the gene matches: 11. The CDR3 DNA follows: TGTGCCAGCCTAGAGGGACAGGGGGCCAATTTCTACGAGCAGTACTTC. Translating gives CASLEGQGANFYEQYF.

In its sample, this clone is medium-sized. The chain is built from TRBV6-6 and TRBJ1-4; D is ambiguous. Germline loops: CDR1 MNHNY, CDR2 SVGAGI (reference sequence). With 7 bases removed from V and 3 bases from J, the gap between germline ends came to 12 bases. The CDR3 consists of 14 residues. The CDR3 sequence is CASTLRVSNEKLFF. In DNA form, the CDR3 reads TGTGCCAGCACCCTAAGGGTCTCTAATGAAAAACTGTTTTTT.